This T cell receptor beta chain was retrieved from a study of blood T cell repertoires in COVID-19. Study context: Samples came from the United States, Italy and Spain, spanning acute and convalescent COVID-19. The cDNA or gDNA used as material had been derived from T cells, B-cell-depleted T cells, or PBMCs.

Clones were sequenced by immunoSEQ multiplex PCR, and TCRdb holds only the in-frame ones, with some missing. The sample gives around 130,000 clones, 84% of which show up once; roughly an eighth is in the top ten. CDR3 length: 15 amino acids. Germline CDR1 is LNHDA and CDR2 is SQIVND (reference sequence). The germline V and J ends were trimmed by 2 bases and 4 bases, with 15 bases remaining between them. Sequenced input: peripheral blood. The clonotype was recovered from a woman aged 60-70 years with acute or convalescent COVID-19. The chain joins TRBV19 to TRBJ2-7, with a tentative D call TRBD1 (6 bases). For the CDR3, the DNA is TGTGCCAGTAGTATAAACGGGCAGGGGAAGTACGAGCAGTACTTC. This gives the protein CASSINGQGKYEQYF.